The 27 T cell receptor beta chains below were found in one sample sequenced in a study of radiotherapy plus CTLA-4 blockade in lung cancer. Only in-frame clones appear in the TCRdb table, and some are missing; sequencing was by immunoSEQ multiplex PCR. The sample has 85,000 to 130,000 clones; around 85% are singletons. The sequencing used peripheral blood, collected from a patient treated with radiotherapy plus ipilimumab. These receptors originate from a human donor with non-small cell lung cancer that progressed on radiotherapy plus ipilimumab. Some clones in this sample may be carry-over from other donors' samples.

The chain employs TRBV28 and TRBJ2-6; 7 bases agree with TRBD2. V lost 7 bases, J lost 0 bases, and 9 bases stayed unmatched. CDR1 MDHEN and CDR2 SYDVKM come from the germline V gene. The CDR3 spans 17 residues. CDR3 sequence: CASNRSGVSSGANVLTF. DNA of the CDR3: TGTGCCAGCAATAGAAGCGGGGTTAGCTCTGGGGCCAACGTCCTGACTTTC.

In this sample, this clone turned up once. V usage is TRBV5-6 and J usage is TRBJ2-1; D uncertain. The V gene's germline CDR1 is SGHDT and CDR2 YYEEEE. The CDR3 is 12 residues long. V lost 0 bases to trimming and J lost 7 bases, with 5 bases between them. The CDR3 sequence is CASSLGRNEQFF. In DNA, the CDR3 is TGTGCCAGCAGCTTGGGTAGGAATGAGCAGTTCTTC.

Remarks on this clone: The junction departs from the called germline gene at one end, perhaps through a read error. The chain links TRBV7-7 to TRBJ2-5; TRBD2 is a possible D gene (6 bases). Germline CDR1 reads SSHAT; CDR2 reads FNYEAQ (reference sequence). The CDR3 totals 15 residues. CDR3 region: CASSLGGVLGETQYF. CDR3 nucleotide sequence: TGTGCTAGCAGCTTAGGAGGGGTGCTGGGCGAGACCCAGTACTTC.

The chain couples TRBV28 to TRBJ2-2, with 8 bases fitting TRBD1. Trimming took 8 bases from V and 0 from J; bases not matched to a gene: 5. The CDR3 is 15 residues long. The germline gives CDR1 MDHEN, CDR2 SYDVKM. In nucleotides, the CDR3 is TGTGCCAGCTACACGGGACAGGCGAACACCGGGGAGCTGTTTTTT. It encodes CASYTGQANTGELFF.

This chain uses TRBV6-6 with TRBJ2-1; the match to TRBD2 covers 11 bases. The germline V gene encodes CDR1 MNHNY and CDR2 SVGAGI (reference sequence). This CDR3 has 16 amino acids. With 7 bases clipped from V and 9 bases from J, the junction kept 14 bases outside the gene matches. The CDR3 DNA sequence: TGTGCCAGCACCCCCGTCGCTAGCGGGGGGTTTGTTGAGCAGTTCTTC. This sequence encodes CASTPVASGGFVEQFF.

This chain connects TRBV10-3 to TRBJ1-1; 8 bases are a match to TRBD1. V dropped 9 bases and J dropped 4; count of bases not matched to a gene: 16. Germline loops: CDR1 ENHRY, CDR2 SYGVKD. The CDR3 contains 16 residues. CDR3 region: CAISRTGTNLGTEAFF. CDR3 coding DNA: TGTGCCATTAGTCGGACAGGGACCAACCTTGGCACTGAAGCTTTCTTT.

CDR3 protein: CASSLGGGVNTEAFF. Written as DNA, the CDR3 is TGCGCCAGCAGCTTGGGAGGAGGGGTGAACACTGAAGCTTTCTTT. The V and J genes are TRBV5-1 and TRBJ1-1; D possibly corresponds to TRBD1 (5 bases). The ends were cut back, 0 bases at V and 0 bases at J, with 9 bases in the middle. The CDR3 sequence is 15 residues long. Per germline, CDR1 SGHRS and CDR2 YFSETQ.

The count of this clone is one. The chain is built from TRBV10-3 and TRBJ1-5; TRBD1 agrees at 7 bases. The V gene end was trimmed by 11 bases and the J gene end by 2 bases; junction bases not matched to a gene: 12. There are 15 residues in the CDR3. Per germline, CDR1 ENHRY and CDR2 SYGVKD. CDR3: CASATGRSGNQPQHF. DNA for the CDR3: TGTGCCTCCGCGACAGGGCGGAGTGGCAATCAGCCCCAGCATTTT.

The rearrangement joins TRBV18 to TRBJ2-7; TRBD1 agrees at 10 bases. Per germline, CDR1 KGHSH and CDR2 LQKENI. This CDR3 has 15 amino acids. Trimming took 3 bases from V and 2 from J; bases not matched to a gene: 4. The CDR3 region has the DNA TGTGCCAGCTCACCGGGACAGGGGTTTACCTACGAGCAGTACTTC. Translation: CASSPGQGFTYEQYF.

As DNA, the CDR3 is TGTGCCAGCAGCCCAGGGACAGCTAACACAGATACGCAGTATTTT. As protein: CASSPGTANTDTQYF. The chain is built from TRBV7-3 and TRBJ2-3; 7 bases fit TRBD1. CDR1 and CDR2 (germline): SGHTA, FQGTGA. After removal of 5 bases from V and 2 bases from J, the junction contained 7 bases not matched to a gene. The CDR3 sequence is 15 residues long.

This CDR3 is CASSLDGLETDTQYF. The DNA of the CDR3 is TGCGCCAGCAGCTTGGACGGACTAGAAACAGATACGCAGTATTTT. V and J are TRBV5-1 and TRBJ2-3; 7 bases are a match to TRBD2. The CDR3 loop spans 15 amino acids. The V segment lost 0 bases and the J segment 3 bases; nucleotides outside the gene matches: 4. Looked up from germline, CDR1 is SGHRS and CDR2 is YFSETQ. Full variable domain (remainder filled in from reference TRBV5-1 and TRBJ2-3): KAGVTQTPRYLIKTRGQQVTLSCSPISGHRSVSWYQQTPGQGLQFLFEYFSETQRNKGNFPGRFSGRQFSNSRSEMNVSTLELGDSALYLCASSLDGLETDTQYFGPGTRLTVL.

The chain couples TRBV5-6 to TRBJ1-2; 10 nucleotides line up with TRBD1. The CDR3 contains 13 residues. Germline assignment: CDR1 SGHDT and CDR2 YYEEEE. Trimming took 2 bases from V and 6 from J; bases not matched to a gene: 1. Here the CDR3 reads CASSFGQGDGYTF. CDR3 in DNA: TGTGCCAGCAGCTTCGGACAGGGGGATGGCTACACCTTC.

This sequence joins TRBV4-3 and TRBJ2-1, with TRBD2 identical over 11 bases. The V segment lost 4 bases and the J segment 4 bases; nucleotides outside the gene matches: 6. In germline, CDR1 is LGHNA, CDR2 YSLEER. This CDR3 region has 16 residues. The CDR3 DNA reads as TGCGCCAGCAGCCTACAACTAGCGGGGGAGTACAATGAGCAGTTCTTC. It yields the protein CASSLQLAGEYNEQFF.

This clone was seen only once. Here the CDR3 DNA reads TGTGCCAGCAGTTACGACAGAAACTACGAGCAGTACTTC. Its translation: CASSYDRNYEQYF. V gene TRBV6-5 combines with J gene TRBJ2-7, with D perhaps matching TRBD1 (5 bases). Germline CDR1 MNHEY, CDR2 SVGAGI. The CDR3 sequence is 13 residues long. Trimming took off 2 bases at V and 3 bases at J, with 8 bases between the two ends.

On this clone itself: Other nucleotide sequences in the sample specify the same CDR3. This chain links TRBV4-3 with TRBJ2-7, with 7 positions matching TRBD1. The germline V gene has CDR1 LGHNA and CDR2 YSLEER. V was pared by 2 bases and J by 0 bases, with 10 bases of the junction left unmatched. This CDR3 comprises 17 residues. CDR3 nucleotides: TGCGCCAGCAGCCAAAATTATGACAGGGCCAGCTCCTACGAGCAGTACTTC. Its protein is CASSQNYDRASSYEQYF.

This clone is classed as medium-sized. This chain links TRBV6-1 with TRBJ2-3; 15 bases agree with TRBD2. Per the germline V gene, CDR1 is MNHNS and CDR2 is SASEGT. This CDR3 is built from 15 residues. J lost 4 bases, V lost 4 bases, and 0 bases had no gene match. The CDR3 region has the DNA TGTGCCAGCAGTGGGACTAGCGGGGGGGCAGATACGCAGTATTTT. It yields the protein CASSGTSGGADTQYF.

The chain joins TRBV15 to TRBJ2-7; D not certain. V lost 1 base, J lost 6 bases, and 10 bases lay in between. The CDR3 consists of 13 residues. Germline lookup yields CDR1 LNHNV and CDR2 YYDKDF (reference sequence). CDR3 sequence (DNA): TGTGCCACCAGCAGAGTCTATCTCGTCGAGCAGTACTTC. Its translation is CATSRVYLVEQYF.

The chain uses TRBV7-9 and TRBJ1-2; perhaps TRBD1 as D (6 bases). Deletions cut 5 bases from V and 2 bases from J, with 15 bases between. Germline V CDR1 and CDR2: SEHNR, FQNEAQ (reference sequence). This CDR3 spans 15 amino acids. The CDR3 sequence is CASSPDWGQNYGYTF. CDR3 nucleotide sequence: TGTGCCAGCAGCCCAGACTGGGGGCAAAACTATGGCTACACCTTC.

The chain joins TRBV7-9 to TRBJ2-3; no reliable D call. The CDR3 is made up of 15 amino acids. Germline lookup yields CDR1 SEHNR and CDR2 FQNEAQ (reference sequence). The V gene lost 0 bases and the J gene lost 1 base, with 8 bases spanning the gap. The CDR3 region has the DNA TGTGCCAGCAGCTTAGCGCGGATGGGCACAGATACGCAGTATTTT. Protein product: CASSLARMGTDTQYF.

On this clone: In the same sample, other DNA sequences code for this CDR3. V usage is TRBV20-1 and J usage is TRBJ1-2; D remains unclear. Germline CDR1 reads DFQATT; CDR2 reads SNEGSKA (reference sequence). Deletions cut 6 bases from V and 5 bases from J, with 4 bases between. CDR3 length equals 9 residues. This CDR3 is CSASYGYTF. The CDR3 DNA reads as TGCAGTGCGTCGTATGGCTACACCTTC.

The chain is built from TRBV6-6 and TRBJ1-5; D is unclear. Germline V lookup: CDR1 MNHNY, CDR2 SVGAGI (reference sequence). V lost 10 bases to trimming and J lost 0 bases, with 7 bases between them. The CDR3 covers 12 residues. Here the CDR3 DNA reads TGTGCCACAGAGAATAGCAATCAGCCCCAGCATTTT. Translated: CATENSNQPQHF.

The V and J genes are TRBV6-5 and TRBJ2-1; D is uncertain. The CDR3 is 13 residues long. V shed 0 bases and J shed 5 bases, with 5 bases lying between them. The germline V gene has CDR1 MNHEY and CDR2 SVGAGI. CDR3 sequence: CASSYSEDNEQFF. The CDR3 DNA reads TGTGCCAGCAGTTACTCAGAAGACAATGAGCAGTTCTTC.

The V and J genes are TRBV5-4 and TRBJ2-5; D uncertain. Trimming took off 2 bases at V and 0 bases at J, with 5 bases between the two ends. CDR1 and CDR2 from the germline V gene are SGHNT and YYREEE (reference sequence). This CDR3 has 13 residues. The chain's CDR3 is CASSFGYQETQYF. CDR3 coding DNA: TGTGCCAGCAGCTTTGGTTACCAAGAGACCCAGTACTTC.

The chain links TRBV7-3 to TRBJ2-5; D ambiguous. The germline V and J ends were trimmed by 0 bases and 0 bases, with 5 bases remaining between them. Germline-derived CDR1 and CDR2 are SGHTA and FQGTGA. The CDR3 contains 14 residues. This CDR3 reads CASSLTRDQETQYF. As DNA, the CDR3 is TGTGCCAGCAGCTTAACTCGGGACCAAGAGACCCAGTACTTC.

This clone occurred once. The genes are TRBV10-3 and TRBJ2-1, with TRBD2 matching 10 bases. The germline CDR1 and CDR2 sequences are ENHRY and SYGVKD. This CDR3 has 16 amino acids. Trimming cost V 0 bases and J 4 bases; bases outside gene matches: 3. CDR3 sequence (DNA): TGTGCCATCAGTGAGTCTGTTAGCGGGGGGTACAATGAGCAGTTCTTC. As protein: CAISESVSGGYNEQFF.

The chain carries TRBV7-9 and TRBJ2-2, with a possible D match to TRBD1 (5 bases). V lost 1 base and J 0 bases, leaving 6 bases between the germline ends. Germline CDR1 reads SEHNR; CDR2 reads FQNEAQ (reference sequence). There are 15 residues in the CDR3. Written as DNA, the CDR3 is TGTGCCAGCAGCTTAGGACAGTCGAACACCGGGGAGCTGTTTTTT. This encodes CASSLGQSNTGELFF.

CDR3 nucleotide sequence: TGCGCCAGCAGCGGGGGGTTTGGCACAGATACGCAGTATTTT. Amino acids: CASSGGFGTDTQYF. The V gene is TRBV5-1, the J gene TRBJ2-3, with D perhaps matching TRBD2 (6 bases). This CDR3 has 14 residues. Germline CDR1 reads SGHRS; CDR2 reads YFSETQ. V lost 4 bases and J 1 base, leaving 10 bases between the germline ends.